These T cell receptor beta chains were read from a single sample in a study of vaccination and CD4 T cells after COVID-19. TCRdb reprocessed the PCR reads via MiXCR and lists one record per CDR3 protein. Of 10,000 to 15,000 distinct CDR3 sequences listed, 35% to 55% were seen once; the top ten hold 6.5% to 8%. No cognate antigen is known for these TCRs. The sample taken for sequencing was CD4+ T cells from blood, cultured in vitro. The receptor set was obtained from a human donor who had recovered from COVID-19. The CDR3 runs from the conserved cysteine through the conserved F or W. A D gene is named only where the DNA matches it firmly. The size of a clone is reported for some rows only, either as once, few or many, or as a class for expanded clones.

j_call	v_call	clone_size	d_call	cdr3_aa	cdr3_nt
TRBJ1-1	TRBV20-1	few	NA	CSAFRDPASTEAFF	TGCAGTGCTTTCCGGGATCCCGCCTCAACTGAAGCTTTCTTT
TRBJ1-3	TRBV12-3/TRBV12-4	once	NA	CASSSGHNTIYF	TGTGCCAGCAGTTCCGGACATAACACCATATATTTT
TRBJ1-2	TRBV27	medium-sized	NA	CASSGTSVTNYGYTF	TGTGCCAGCAGTGGTACTTCGGTAACTAACTATGGCTACACCTTC
TRBJ1-2	TRBV20-1	few	NA	CSARDLTGPYGYTF	TGCAGTGCTAGAGATCTAACAGGCCCCTATGGCTACACCTTC
TRBJ1-2	TRBV2	large	TRBD1	CASSEGQGAGGYTF	TGTGCCAGCAGTGAAGGTCAGGGGGCGGGTGGCTACACCTTC
TRBJ2-7	TRBV11-2	NA	TRBD2	CASSMDVAGLAVYEQYF	TGTGCCAGCAGCATGGATGTCGCGGGACTAGCAGTGTACGAGCAGTACTTC
TRBJ2-1	TRBV10-2	NA	NA	CASSGIVYNEQFF	TGCGCCAGCAGTGGGATCGTCTACAATGAGCAGTTCTTC
TRBJ2-3	TRBV7-6	few	NA	CASSFFPTSDTQYF	TGTGCCAGCAGCTTCTTCCCGACTTCAGATACGCAGTATTTT
TRBJ1-2	TRBV20-1	NA	NA	CSARVVGLGYTF	TGCAGTGCTAGAGTCGTGGGCCTGGGCTACACCTTC
TRBJ2-3	TRBV6-5	large	TRBD2	CASSWGSGGSDTQYF	TGTGCCAGCAGTTGGGGCAGCGGGGGCTCAGATACGCAGTATTTT
TRBJ2-7	TRBV27	NA	NA	CASKPVSYSYEQYF	TGTGCCAGCAAACCGGTCTCATACTCCTACGAGCAGTACTTC
TRBJ2-3	TRBV20-1	NA	TRBD1	CSARDYRQGGPDTQYF	TGCAGTGCTAGAGACTACAGACAGGGGGGCCCAGATACGCAGTATTTT
TRBJ1-2	TRBV7-6	few	NA	CASSSGEGLGYTF	TGTGCCAGCAGCTCGGGGGAGGGTTTAGGCTACACCTTC
TRBJ1-5	TRBV5-5	NA	NA	CASSLMGGAVGQPQHF	TGTGCCAGCAGCTTGATGGGGGGGGCCGTGGGTCAGCCCCAGCATTTT
TRBJ2-5	TRBV15	NA	NA	CATSRVGSETQYF	TGTGCCACCAGCAGAGTCGGCTCGGAGACCCAGTACTTC
TRBJ2-3	TRBV5-4	NA	TRBD2	CASSGPGLVDTQYF	TGTGCCAGCAGCGGCCCGGGACTAGTGGATACGCAGTATTTT
TRBJ1-3	TRBV20-1	NA	TRBD1	CSAEGDRGSGNTIYF	TGCAGTGCCGAGGGGGACAGGGGGTCTGGAAACACCATATATTTT
TRBJ2-7	TRBV11-2	NA	TRBD2	CASSLRDYSYEQYF	TGTGCCAGCAGCCTACGGGACTACTCCTACGAGCAGTACTTC
TRBJ2-1	TRBV20-1	NA	TRBD2	CSVPPSSGRQFF	TGCAGTGTCCCCCCTTCTAGCGGAAGGCAGTTCTTC
TRBJ2-2	TRBV20-1	NA	NA	CSARQFTGELFF	TGCAGTGCTAGACAGTTCACCGGGGAGCTGTTTTTT
TRBJ2-5	TRBV11-2	NA	TRBD1	CASSLAWTGQETQYF	TGTGCCAGCAGCTTAGCATGGACAGGCCAAGAGACCCAGTACTTC
TRBJ1-1	TRBV6-5	NA	TRBD1	CASSHFAGGRFKRAFF	TGTGCCAGCAGTCACTTCGCAGGGGGCAGGTTTAAGAGGGCTTTCTTT
TRBJ2-2	TRBV27	NA	NA	CASRKMMNTGELFF	TGTGCCAGCAGAAAGATGATGAACACCGGGGAGCTGTTTTTT
TRBJ1-6	TRBV20-1	NA	NA	CSARDVTEYNSPLHF	TGCAGTGCTAGAGATGTGACAGAGTATAATTCACCCCTCCACTTT
TRBJ1-6	TRBV7-2	few	NA	CASSSTGPYNSPLHF	TGTGCCAGCAGCTCCACAGGGCCCTACAATTCACCCCTCCACTTT
TRBJ2-1	TRBV24-1	NA	NA	CATSDPVGTSSIYEQFF	TGTGCCACCAGTGACCCGGTAGGGACAAGCTCGATTTATGAGCAGTTCTTC
TRBJ2-3	TRBV7-8	few	NA	CASSLTGTQGDTQYF	TGTGCCAGCAGCTTAACCGGGACCCAAGGGGATACGCAGTATTTT
TRBJ2-1	TRBV11-3	few	NA	CASRVAGFSYNEQFF	TGTGCCAGCAGGGTTGCAGGGTTCTCCTACAATGAGCAGTTCTTC
TRBJ2-3	TRBV10-3	NA	TRBD2	CAIRSSLAGGFTDTQYF	TGTGCCATCCGTTCCTCCCTGGCGGGGGGGTTCACAGATACGCAGTATTTT
TRBJ1-2	TRBV24-1	few	NA	CATTLGPNYGYTF	TGTGCCACCACTTTGGGACCTAACTATGGCTACACCTTC
TRBJ1-1	TRBV20-1	NA	NA	CSARDPQGWDTEAFF	TGCAGTGCTAGAGATCCCCAGGGTTGGGACACTGAAGCTTTCTTT
TRBJ1-3	TRBV6-1	medium-sized	NA	CASSSPGTAAGNTIYF	TGTGCCAGCAGCTCCCCCGGGACTGCAGCTGGAAACACCATATATTTT
TRBJ2-3	TRBV19	NA	TRBD2	CASSSQLAGNTDTQYF	TGTGCCAGTAGTAGTCAACTAGCGGGGAACACAGATACGCAGTATTTT
TRBJ1-1	TRBV6-1	few	TRBD1	CASSPSGQGPNTEAFF	TGTGCCAGCAGCCCCTCGGGACAGGGTCCGAACACTGAAGCTTTCTTT
TRBJ1-2	TRBV20-1	few	NA	CSAREPGQVGGYTF	TGCAGTGCTAGAGAACCCGGTCAGGTCGGTGGCTACACCTTC
TRBJ2-1	TRBV11-3	NA	TRBD2	CASSPRLAGGGGEQFF	TGTGCCAGCAGCCCCCGGCTAGCGGGAGGTGGAGGGGAGCAGTTCTTC
TRBJ1-5	TRBV5-4	large	NA	CASAQGLGNQPQHF	TGTGCCAGCGCACAGGGCCTAGGCAATCAGCCCCAGCATTTT
TRBJ2-5	TRBV6-5	NA	NA	CASSYSTGPLSLETQYF	TGTGCCAGCAGTTACTCGACGGGGCCGTTGAGTTTAGAGACCCAGTACTTC
TRBJ2-1	TRBV20-1	few	NA	CSASGGQLNNEQFF	TGCAGTGCTAGCGGGGGACAGCTAAACAATGAGCAGTTCTTC
TRBJ1-5	TRBV6-1	NA	NA	CASPSAQHF	TGTGCCAGCCCGAGTGCCCAGCATTTT